This T cell receptor beta chain was obtained from a study of shared clonotypes between healthy human individuals. The DNA input per sorted-subset replicate PCR was 200 to 250 ng, corresponding to 28,000 or so T cell genomes. In the authors' workflow: Junction-only sequences produced by ImmunoSEQ had no quality scores, so filtering differed. Libraries were prepared by immunoSEQ multiplex PCR; TCRdb keeps only in-frame clonotypes and omits some of them. V and J calls and clone size are as listed in that table; D and trimming were resolved from the DNA. This sample has a few million clones, with over 90% found just once. The CDR3 has 13 residues. Unmatched junction bases numbered 1, after V lost 3 bases and J lost 3 bases. Per the germline V gene, CDR1 is LNHDA and CDR2 is SQIVND (reference sequence). Worth noting for this clone: Its target is unknown.

Naive CD4+ cells were CD45RA-selected; the remaining cells were memory. Study-level findings and limits: Generation probabilities were higher for clonotypes shared across all four sorted-subset donors than for unshared ones.

The V call is TRBV19, the J call TRBJ1-2; 7 bases line up with TRBD1. The TCR comes from a man younger than 30 in good health. Some clones in this sample may be carry-over from other donors' samples. The sequencing input was naive CD4+ T cells from PBMCs. Subset defined: CD45RA+ positively selected. CDR3 coding DNA: TGTGCCAGTAGTATCGACAGGGACTATGGCTACACCTTC. Its protein is CASSIDRDYGYTF. The whole variable domain, filled in from reference TRBV19 and TRBJ1-2, reads DGGITQSPKYLFRKEGQNVTLSCEQNLNHDAMYWYRQDPGQGLRLIYYSQIVNDFQKGDIAEGYSVSREKKESFPLTVTSAQKNPTAFYLCASSIDRDYGYTFGSGTRLTVV.